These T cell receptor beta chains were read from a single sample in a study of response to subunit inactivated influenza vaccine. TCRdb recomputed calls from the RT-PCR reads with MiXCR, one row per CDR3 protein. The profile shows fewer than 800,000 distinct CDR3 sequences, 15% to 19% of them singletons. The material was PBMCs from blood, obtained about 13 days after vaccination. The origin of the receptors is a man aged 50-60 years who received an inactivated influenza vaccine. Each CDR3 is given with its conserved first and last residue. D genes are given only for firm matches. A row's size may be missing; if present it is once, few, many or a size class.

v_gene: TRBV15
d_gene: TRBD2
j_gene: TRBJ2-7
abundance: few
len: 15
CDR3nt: TGTGCCACCAGCAGAGGGACTAGCGGGGGCTACGAGCAGTACTTC
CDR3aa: CATSRGTSGGYEQYF

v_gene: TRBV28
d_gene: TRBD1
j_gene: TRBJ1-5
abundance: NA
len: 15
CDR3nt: TGTGCCAGCAGGTCAACCTCAGGGGGCGGTCAGCCCCAGCATTTT
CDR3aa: CASRSTSGGGQPQHF

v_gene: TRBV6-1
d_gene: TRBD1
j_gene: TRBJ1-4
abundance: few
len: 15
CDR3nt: TGTGCCAGCAGTGAGCGGACAGGCGCCAATGAAAAACTGTTTTTT
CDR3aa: CASSERTGANEKLFF

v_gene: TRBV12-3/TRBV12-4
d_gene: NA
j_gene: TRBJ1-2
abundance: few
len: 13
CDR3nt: TGTGCCAGCAGTTTCCGGGTAATCTATGGCTACACCTTC
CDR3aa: CASSFRVIYGYTF

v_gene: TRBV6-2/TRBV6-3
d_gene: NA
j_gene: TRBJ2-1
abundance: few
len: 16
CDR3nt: TGTGCCAGCAGTCCTACTCGACTAGGGTGGGGTAATGAGCAGTTCTTC
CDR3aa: CASSPTRLGWGNEQFF

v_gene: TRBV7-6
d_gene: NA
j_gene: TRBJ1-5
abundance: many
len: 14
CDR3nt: TGTGCCAGCAGCTTAGGTCCGGGAAATCAGCCCCAGCATTTT
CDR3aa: CASSLGPGNQPQHF

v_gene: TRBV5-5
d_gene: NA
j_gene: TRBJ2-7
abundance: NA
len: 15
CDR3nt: TGTGCCAGCAGCTTGAATGGGGGGTACGTGGGCGAGCAGTACTTC
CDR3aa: CASSLNGGYVGEQYF

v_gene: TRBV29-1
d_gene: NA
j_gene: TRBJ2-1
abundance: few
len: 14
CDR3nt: TGCAGCTCGAAGGGGGCGGGGCAGTACAATGAGCAGTTCTTC
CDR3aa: CSSKGAGQYNEQFF

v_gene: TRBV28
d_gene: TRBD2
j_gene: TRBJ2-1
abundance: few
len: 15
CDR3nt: TGTGCCAGCAGTTTAAGGACTAGGAATGAACGGGAGCAGTTCTTC
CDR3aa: CASSLRTRNEREQFF

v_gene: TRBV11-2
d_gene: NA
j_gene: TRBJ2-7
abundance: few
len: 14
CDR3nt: TGTGCCAGCAGCTTAGGGGCAGGGGAACACGAGCAGTACTTC
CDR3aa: CASSLGAGEHEQYF

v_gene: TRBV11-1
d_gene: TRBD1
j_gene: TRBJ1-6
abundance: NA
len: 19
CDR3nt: TGTGCCAGCAGCACGACAGGGGGCCATTCAAGCTCCTATAATTCACCCCTCCACTTT
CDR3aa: CASSTTGGHSSSYNSPLHF

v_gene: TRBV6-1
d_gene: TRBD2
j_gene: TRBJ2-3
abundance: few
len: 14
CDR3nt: TGTGCCAGCAGCAAAGCGGGGGGGCCAGATACGCAGTATTTT
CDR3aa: CASSKAGGPDTQYF

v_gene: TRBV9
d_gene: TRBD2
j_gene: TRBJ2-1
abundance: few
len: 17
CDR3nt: TGTGCCAGCAGCGGAGGCCCTTCGGCGGGAGGGCCATATGAGCAGTTCTTC
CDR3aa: CASSGGPSAGGPYEQFF

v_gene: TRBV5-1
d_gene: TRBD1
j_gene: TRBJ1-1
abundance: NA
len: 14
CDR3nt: TGCGCCAGCAGCGAGACAGGGGGCTACACTGAAGCTTTCTTT
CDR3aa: CASSETGGYTEAFF

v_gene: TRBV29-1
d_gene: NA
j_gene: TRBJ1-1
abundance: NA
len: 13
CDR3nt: TGCAGCGTGTCAGGGGATACGGGAACTGAAGCTTTCTTT
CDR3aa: CSVSGDTGTEAFF

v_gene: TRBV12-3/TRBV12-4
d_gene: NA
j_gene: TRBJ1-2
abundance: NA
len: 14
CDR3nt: TGTGCCAGCAGTGGGGCTGGACAGCGAATAGGCTACACCTTC
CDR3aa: CASSGAGQRIGYTF

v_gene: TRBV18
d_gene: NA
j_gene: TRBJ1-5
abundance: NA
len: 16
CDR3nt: TGTGCCAGCTCACCAAAGCCAGGGCTTCTCAATCAGCCCCAGCATTTT
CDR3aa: CASSPKPGLLNQPQHF